A single sample is the source of the 28 T cell receptor beta chains below, sequenced in a study of blood T cell repertoires in COVID-19. Clones were sequenced by immunoSEQ multiplex PCR, and TCRdb holds only the in-frame ones, with some missing. The data show 250,000 to 300,000 clones, about 85% seen once. The sample consisted of peripheral blood. The origin of the receptors is a man aged 18 to 30 with active or convalescent COVID-19.

CDR3 loop: CASSALGLAGLYDEQFF. The CDR3 region has the DNA TGTGCCAGCAGTGCCTTAGGACTAGCGGGGTTATACGATGAGCAGTTCTTC. This chain uses TRBV28 with TRBJ2-1; 12 bases match TRBD2. The CDR3 covers 17 residues. Losses at the gene ends were 5 bases for V and 8 bases for J; bases not matched to a gene: 13. Germline V CDR1 and CDR2: MDHEN, SYDVKM.

The chain joins TRBV11-3 to TRBJ2-1; 7 bases line up with TRBD1. V was pared by 5 bases and J by 9 bases, with 7 bases of the junction left unmatched. Looked up from germline, CDR1 is SGHNT and CDR2 is YENEEA. This CDR3 is 13 amino acids long. In DNA form, the CDR3 reads TGTGCCAGCAGCACGCAGGGGGACGTTGAGCAGTTCTTC. Translation gives CASSTQGDVEQFF.

This clone is a singleton in its sample. V and J are TRBV6-4 and TRBJ2-3, with unresolved D. Trimming removed 1 base from V and 7 bases from J, with 12 bases in between. The CDR3 has 14 amino acids. Germline V gene data show CDR1 as MRHNA and CDR2 as SNTAGT. The CDR3 nucleotides are TGTGCCAGCAGTGACTTTCCCCGGTCGAATACGCAGTATTTT. Protein sequence: CASSDFPRSNTQYF.

The chain recombines TRBV29-1 with TRBJ1-5, with D possibly being TRBD1 (5 bases). Trimming took off 6 bases at V and 3 bases at J, with 12 bases between the two ends. The CDR3 runs 13 residues. Germline CDR1 SQVTM, CDR2 ANQGSEA. The CDR3 nucleotides read TGCAGCGTCGGAGTGGGACTCAATCAGCCCCAGCATTTT. Its translation is CSVGVGLNQPQHF.

This sequence joins TRBV13 and TRBJ2-2; D is possibly TRBD1 (6 bases). V was trimmed by 5 bases and J by 8 bases, leaving 18 bases between them. The CDR3 has 15 residues. Germline assignment: CDR1 PRHDT and CDR2 FYEKMQ (reference sequence). The CDR3 reads CASSLSTGQSGELFF. The CDR3 DNA reads as TGTGCCAGCAGCCTCTCAACAGGGCAATCAGGGGAGCTGTTTTTT.

This clone came up a few times. J is TRBJ2-3 and V is TRBV5-8; 10 nucleotides line up with TRBD2. The CDR3 extends over 15 amino acids. V was pared by 3 bases and J by 2 bases, with 3 bases of the junction left unmatched. Germline-derived CDR1 and CDR2 are SGHTS and YDEGEE. The CDR3 DNA is TGTGCCAGCAGCTCCGGGACTAGCGACACAGATACGCAGTATTTT. Protein sequence: CASSSGTSDTDTQYF.

This clone came up a few times. J is TRBJ2-7 and V is TRBV27; D not certain. The ends were cut back, 8 bases at V and 6 bases at J, with 5 bases in the middle. This CDR3 region has 9 residues. Looked up from germline, CDR1 is MNHEY and CDR2 is SMNVEV (reference sequence). The CDR3 sequence: CASGLEQYF. The CDR3 DNA reads as TGTGCCAGCGGGCTCGAGCAGTACTTC.

The chain is built from TRBV7-2 and TRBJ2-1, with 7 bases that match TRBD2. CDR3 length equals 17 residues. The germline gives CDR1 SGHTA, CDR2 FQGNSA. V lost 1 base to trimming and J lost 0 bases; unmatched junction nucleotides: 6. The CDR3 here is CASSLVLAGHSYNEQFF. As DNA, the CDR3 is TGTGCCAGCAGCTTAGTATTAGCGGGCCACTCCTACAATGAGCAGTTCTTC.

CDR3 loop: CASSPGGRYGYTF. The CDR3 nucleotides read TGTGCCAGCAGCCCCGGCGGGCGCTATGGCTACACCTTC. The gene calls are TRBV14 and TRBJ1-2, with D unresolved. Germline CDR1 reads SGHDN; CDR2 reads FVKESK. The CDR3 length is 13 residues. V was trimmed by 4 bases and J by 4 bases, leaving 10 bases between them. The whole variable domain, remainder taken from reference TRBV14 and TRBJ1-2, is EAGVTQFPSHSVIEKGQTVTLRCDPISGHDNLYWYRRVMGKEIKFLLHFVKESKQDESGMPNNRFLAERTGGTYSTLKVQPAELEDSGVYFCASSPGGRYGYTFGSGTRLTVV.

J is TRBJ2-5 and V is TRBV7-3; TRBD2 aligns across 15 bases. Germline V gene sequence: CDR1 SGHTA, CDR2 FQGTGA. V shed 2 bases, J shed 3 bases, and the junction held 13 bases outside the gene matches. The CDR3 has 20 amino acids. CDR3 residues: CASSLRPGTSGGHHEETQYF. The CDR3 coding sequence is TGTGCCAGCAGCTTACGGCCCGGGACTAGCGGGGGGCATCATGAAGAGACCCAGTACTTC.

The V gene is TRBV11-2, the J gene TRBJ2-2; tentative D call: TRBD2 (6 bases). This CDR3 has 14 amino acids. The V end was cut by 5 bases, the J end by 5 bases, with 12 bases between. From germline, CDR1 is SGHAT and CDR2 FQNNGV. The CDR3 nucleotides are TGTGCCAGCAGCCGCGATGGGGGGACCGGGGAGCTGTTTTTT. It encodes CASSRDGGTGELFF.

The chain employs TRBV19 and TRBJ1-5; TRBD1 matches at 7 bases. Germline V gene data show CDR1 as LNHDA and CDR2 as SQIVND (reference sequence). V shed 3 bases, J shed 4 bases, and the junction held 6 bases outside the gene matches. There are 15 residues in the CDR3. CDR3 nucleotide sequence: TGTGCCAGTAGTATTATAGGGGGCGATAATCAGCCCCAGCATTTT. Its translation is CASSIIGGDNQPQHF.

The J gene is TRBJ1-2, the V gene TRBV19; TRBD1 agrees at 7 bases. This CDR3 region has 14 residues. Germline trimming cut 8 bases from V and 4 bases from J; bases unmatched to any gene: 10. From germline, CDR1 is LNHDA and CDR2 SQIVND (reference sequence). DNA of the CDR3: TGTGCCAGTGGACCCGTGGGACAGATCTATGGCTACACCTTC. It yields the protein CASGPVGQIYGYTF.

This clone was found once. This rearrangement joins TRBV5-1 to TRBJ1-6, with 10 bases aligning to TRBD1. Germline assignment: CDR1 SGHRS and CDR2 YFSETQ. Losses at the gene ends were 1 base for V and 0 bases for J; bases not matched to a gene: 4. The CDR3 has 18 amino acids. CDR3 sequence (DNA): TGCGCCAGCAGCTTGTGGGGACAGGGGAGCTCCTATAATTCACCCCTCCACTTT. Translated: CASSLWGQGSSYNSPLHF.

The chain employs TRBV6-2 or TRBV6-3 and TRBJ1-5; D gene uncertain. CDR3 size: 14 residues. The germline V gene encodes CDR1 MNHEY and CDR2 SVGEGT. Deletions cut 4 bases from V and 4 bases from J, with 11 bases between. DNA of the CDR3: TGTGCCAGCAGTTCTACCGCAAGAAATCAGCCCCAGCATTTT. It yields the protein CASSSTARNQPQHF.

The chain couples TRBV11-2 to TRBJ1-3, with a tentative D call TRBD1 (6 bases). CDR3 length: 17 residues. The V gene's germline CDR1 is SGHAT and CDR2 FQNNGV. The V and J ends lost 4 bases and 0 bases respectively, with 16 bases between them. The CDR3 coding sequence is TGTGCCAGCAGCTCAGTGACAGGCTCCTTCTCTGGAAACACCATATATTTT. Translation: CASSSVTGSFSGNTIYF. The variable domain in full, completed from reference TRBV11-2 and TRBJ1-3, reads EAGVAQSPRYKIIEKRQSVAFWCNPISGHATLYWYQQILGQGPKLLIQFQNNGVVDDSQLPKDRFSAERLKGVDSTLKIQPAKLEDSAVYLCASSSVTGSFSGNTIYFGEGSWLTVV.

The chain is built from TRBV27 and TRBJ2-7; a possible D gene is TRBD2 (7 bases). V was clipped by 5 bases and J by 4 bases, with 21 bases between them. CDR1 is MNHEY, CDR2 SMNVEV, per germline (reference sequence). This CDR3 is built from 16 residues. This CDR3 is CASSPGAAGAIYEQYF. DNA for the CDR3: TGTGCCAGCAGTCCCGGGGCGGCGGGGGCGATATACGAGCAGTACTTC.

This clone was detected once. The chain combines TRBV6-5 with TRBJ1-1; 9 positions match TRBD1. Germline CDR1 is MNHEY and CDR2 is SVGAGI. Trimming removed 2 bases from V and 0 bases from J; junction bases left unmatched: 4. There are 16 residues in the CDR3. The CDR3 region has the DNA TGTGCCAGCAGTTACGGGACAGGGTCTATGAACACTGAAGCTTTCTTT. Amino acids: CASSYGTGSMNTEAFF.

V and J are TRBV7-9 and TRBJ1-2, with D hard to call. The CDR3 is 13 residues long. Germline V gene lookup returns CDR1 SEHNR and CDR2 FQNEAQ (reference sequence). The ends were cut back, 5 bases at V and 1 base at J, with 8 bases in the middle. CDR3 sequence: CASSRGDNYGYTF. The CDR3 region has the DNA TGTGCCAGCAGCCGCGGAGATAACTATGGCTACACCTTC. The variable domain in full, with the rest retrieved from reference TRBV7-9 and TRBJ1-2, is DTGVSQNPRHKITKRGQNVTFRCDPISEHNRLYWYRQTLGQGPEFLTYFQNEAQLEKSRLLSDRFSAERPKGSFSTLEIQRTEQGDSAMYLCASSRGDNYGYTFGSGTRLTVV.

Points on this clone: The sample carries other DNA sequences with the same CDR3. This rearrangement joins TRBV5-4 to TRBJ2-4; TRBD1 matches at 7 bases. Germline V gene data show CDR1 as SGHNT and CDR2 as YYREEE (reference sequence). J lost 5 bases, V lost 1 base, and 0 bases had no gene match. The CDR3 loop spans 13 amino acids. This chain's CDR3 is CASSLTGENIQYF. CDR3 coding DNA: TGTGCCAGCAGCTTGACAGGGGAAAACATTCAGTACTTC.

This clone was observed once. CDR3 amino acids: CASSLSLRGMETQYF. The DNA for the CDR3 is TGTGCCAGCAGTTTAAGTTTAAGGGGTATGGAGACCCAGTACTTC. This chain uses TRBV27 with TRBJ2-5; D is possibly TRBD1 (5 bases). The V end lost 2 bases, the J end lost 5 bases, and 15 bases lay between the germline ends. Germline CDR1 is MNHEY and CDR2 is SMNVEV (reference sequence). There are 15 residues in the CDR3.

This chain links TRBV15 with TRBJ1-2, with a weak D call TRBD1 (5 bases). Germline lookup yields CDR1 LNHNV and CDR2 YYDKDF (reference sequence). CDR3 length: 15 amino acids. V was clipped by 0 bases and J by 8 bases, with 16 bases between them. The CDR3 region has the DNA TGTGCCACCAGCAGAGATATTTCCAGGGTGGAAGGCTACACCTTC. Translating gives CATSRDISRVEGYTF.

The chain links TRBV4-1 to TRBJ2-5; 10 bases fit TRBD1. V was clipped by 0 bases and J by 5 bases; unmatched bases: 6. Germline-derived CDR1 and CDR2 are MGHRA and YSYEKL. The CDR3 length is 16 residues. CDR3 DNA sequence: TGCGCCAGCAGCCAAGAAGACAGGGGGCTGTGGGAGACCCAGTACTTC. Translating gives CASSQEDRGLWETQYF.

V is TRBV5-6 and J is TRBJ1-4, with D possibly matching TRBD1 (6 bases). The V gene's germline CDR1 is SGHDT and CDR2 YYEEEE. CDR3 length equals 14 residues. V was trimmed by 5 bases and J by 4 bases, leaving 12 bases between them. The CDR3 DNA follows: TGTGCCAGCAGTCACGGGACACTTAATGAAAAACTGTTTTTT. This gives the protein CASSHGTLNEKLFF.

This rearrangement joins TRBV29-1 to TRBJ1-1; 7 bases are a match to TRBD1. The CDR3 contains 13 residues. V was pared by 7 bases and J by 4 bases, with 9 bases of the junction left unmatched. Per the germline V gene, CDR1 is SQVTM and CDR2 is ANQGSEA. The CDR3 DNA follows: TGCAGCGCCGGGACAGTCGGGGTCACTGAAGCTTTCTTT. Translated, it gives CSAGTVGVTEAFF.

The chain combines TRBV7-3 with TRBJ2-6, with D unresolved. V was shortened by 4 bases and J by 0 bases, with 7 bases between the two germline ends. Germline CDR1 reads SGHTA; CDR2 reads FQGTGA. The CDR3 is 15 amino acids. CDR3 DNA: TGTGCCAGCAGCTCCCTAAGCTCTGGGGCCAACGTCCTGACTTTC. Amino acids: CASSSLSSGANVLTF.

This chain links TRBV12-3 or TRBV12-4 with TRBJ1-2; D is uncertain. Trimming left V 6 bases short and J 4 bases short, with 9 bases between. This CDR3 is 12 amino acids long. CDR3 coding DNA: TGTGCCAGCAGCCCCGTTAGCTATGGCTACACCTTC. Encoded protein: CASSPVSYGYTF.

The CDR3, as DNA: TGTGCCAGCAGCTTAATCTCCACAGGACGACTAGCGGGCAATGAGCAGTTCTTC. Translating it yields CASSLISTGRLAGNEQFF. This rearrangement joins TRBV7-2 to TRBJ2-1; 10 bases are a match to TRBD2. Looked up from germline, CDR1 is SGHTA and CDR2 is FQGNSA. With 2 bases clipped from V and 6 bases from J, the junction kept 13 bases outside the gene matches. The CDR3 consists of 18 residues.